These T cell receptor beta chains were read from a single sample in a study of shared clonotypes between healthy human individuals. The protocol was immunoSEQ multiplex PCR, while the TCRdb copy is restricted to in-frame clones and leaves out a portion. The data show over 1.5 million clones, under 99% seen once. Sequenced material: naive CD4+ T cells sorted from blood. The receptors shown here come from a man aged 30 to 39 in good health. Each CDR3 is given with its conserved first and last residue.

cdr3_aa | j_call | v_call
CASSQSITDEQYF | TRBJ2-7 | TRBV23-1
CASSITSSDTQYF | TRBJ2-3 | TRBV19
CASSRRGFYGYTF | TRBJ1-2 | TRBV23-1
CASRVQGAAMNTEAFF | TRBJ1-1 | TRBV7-9
CASSQPWSLGGTDTQYF | TRBJ2-3 | TRBV11-3
CASSLLAGELFF | TRBJ2-2 | TRBV28
CATSPGTSRPTGELFF | TRBJ2-2 | TRBV15
CASSQRTGGGSYF | TRBJ2-7 | TRBV7-9
CASSASGYYNEQFF | TRBJ2-1 | TRBV11-3
CASSLGQTSTDTQYF | TRBJ2-3 | TRBV5-1
CATSREAGTDNEQFF | TRBJ2-1 | TRBV15
CASSPSANRVWETQYF | TRBJ2-5 | TRBV18
CASSLFWRSRQETQYF | TRBJ2-5 | TRBV19
CASSLEFADTQYF | TRBJ2-3 | TRBV7-6
CASSVVGSGRPNTGELFF | TRBJ2-2 | TRBV9